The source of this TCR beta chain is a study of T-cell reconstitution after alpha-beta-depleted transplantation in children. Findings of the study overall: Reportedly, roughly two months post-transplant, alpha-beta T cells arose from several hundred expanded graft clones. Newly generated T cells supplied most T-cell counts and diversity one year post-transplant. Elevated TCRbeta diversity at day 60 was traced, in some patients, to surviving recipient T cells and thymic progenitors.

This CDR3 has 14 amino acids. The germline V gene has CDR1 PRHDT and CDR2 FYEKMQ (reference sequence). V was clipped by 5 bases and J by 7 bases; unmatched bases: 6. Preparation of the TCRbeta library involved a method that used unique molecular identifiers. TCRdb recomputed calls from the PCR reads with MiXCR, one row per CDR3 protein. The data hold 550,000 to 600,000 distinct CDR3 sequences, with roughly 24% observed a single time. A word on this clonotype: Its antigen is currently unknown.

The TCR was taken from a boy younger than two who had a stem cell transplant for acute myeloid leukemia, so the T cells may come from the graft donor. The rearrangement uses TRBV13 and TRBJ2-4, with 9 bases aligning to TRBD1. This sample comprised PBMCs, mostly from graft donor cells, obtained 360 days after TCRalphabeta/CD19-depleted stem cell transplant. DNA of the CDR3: TGTGCCAGCAGCCAACAGGGGGCTAGGAACATTCAGTACTTC. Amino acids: CASSQQGARNIQYF.